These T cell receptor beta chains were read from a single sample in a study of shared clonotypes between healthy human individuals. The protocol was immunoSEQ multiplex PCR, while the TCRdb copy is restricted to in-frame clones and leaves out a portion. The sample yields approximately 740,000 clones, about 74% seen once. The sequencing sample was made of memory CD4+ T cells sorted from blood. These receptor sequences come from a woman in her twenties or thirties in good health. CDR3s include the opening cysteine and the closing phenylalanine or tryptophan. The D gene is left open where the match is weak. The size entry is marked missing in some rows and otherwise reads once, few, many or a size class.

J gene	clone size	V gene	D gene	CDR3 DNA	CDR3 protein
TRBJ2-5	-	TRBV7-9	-	TGTGCCAGCAGCTTAGTTCTAGCGAGGAAAGAGACCCAGTACTTC	CASSLVLARKETQYF
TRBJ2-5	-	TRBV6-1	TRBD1	TGTGCCAGCCTCCCTGGGGCAGGGGGCCAAGAGACCCAGTACTTC	CASLPGAGGQETQYF
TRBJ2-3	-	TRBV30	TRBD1	TGTGCCTGGAGTGTCCAGGGGGTCACAGATACGCAGTATTTT	CAWSVQGVTDTQYF
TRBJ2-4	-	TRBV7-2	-	TGTGCCAGCAGCTTAGGCGGGACAGCCAAAAACATTCAGTACTTC	CASSLGGTAKNIQYF
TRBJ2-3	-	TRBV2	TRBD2	TGTGCCAGCAGACCGACTAGCGTGGGGACAGATACGCAGTATTTT	CASRPTSVGTDTQYF
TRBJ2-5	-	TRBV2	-	TGTGCCAGCAGTCCATTTTTACAAGAGACCCAGTACTTC	CASSPFLQETQYF
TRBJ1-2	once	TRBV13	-	TGTGCCAGCAGCTCCCCGAGGGGCTATGGCTACACCTTC	CASSSPRGYGYTF
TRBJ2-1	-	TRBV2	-	TGTGCCAGCGGGTTGGACAGAAACAATGAGCAGTTCTTC	CASGLDRNNEQFF
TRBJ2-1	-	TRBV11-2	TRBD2	TGTGCCAGCAGCTTAGCGGCTAGCGGATGGGACAATGAGCAGTTCTTC	CASSLAASGWDNEQFF
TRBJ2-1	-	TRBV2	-	TGTGCCAGCAGCGGGACTTCTCTTACCTACAATGAGCAGTTCTTC	CASSGTSLTYNEQFF
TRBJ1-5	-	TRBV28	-	TGTGCCAGCAGTTTATTCGGGGATAGCCGTGGGCCCCAGCATTTT	CASSLFGDSRGPQHF
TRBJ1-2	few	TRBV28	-	TGTGCCAGCAAAGGGACAATCTATGGCTACACCTTC	CASKGTIYGYTF
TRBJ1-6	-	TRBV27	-	TGTGCCAGCAGTTTAAACGGTTCACCCCTCCACTTT	CASSLNGSPLHF
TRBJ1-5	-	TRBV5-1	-	TGCGCCAGCACTGCTCTTCCCGGGGATCAGCCCCAGCATTTT	CASTALPGDQPQHF
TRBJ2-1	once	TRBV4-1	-	TGCGCCAGCAGCCAAGGGGGTAGCGGCTATAAGCAGTTCTTC	CASSQGGSGYKQFF
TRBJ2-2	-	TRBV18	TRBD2	TGTGCCAGCTCGCGGACTAGCGGGAACACCGGGGAGCTGTTTTTT	CASSRTSGNTGELFF
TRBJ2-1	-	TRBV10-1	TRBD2	TGCGCCAGCAGTGAGTTTTTAGGGACTAGCGGGATTAGCCATGAGCAGTTCTTC	CASSEFLGTSGISHEQFF
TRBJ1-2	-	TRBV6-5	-	TGTGCCAGCAGCCGGAATAGGAACTATGGCTACACCTTC	CASSRNRNYGYTF
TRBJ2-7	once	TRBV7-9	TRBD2	TGTGCCAGCAGCCCGACTAGCGGTAGCTCCTACGAGCAGTACTTC	CASSPTSGSSYEQYF
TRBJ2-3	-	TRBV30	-	TGTGCCTGGAGTGTGTCCTTGCCTAGCACAGATACGCAGTATTTT	CAWSVSLPSTDTQYF
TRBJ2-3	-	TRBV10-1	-	TGCGCCAGCAGTGGAGACGGGCCCCGGAGAGATACGCAGTATTTT	CASSGDGPRRDTQYF
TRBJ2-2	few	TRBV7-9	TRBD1	TGTGCCTCAGCGGGACAGGGGGACACCGGGGAGCTGTTTTTT	CASAGQGDTGELFF
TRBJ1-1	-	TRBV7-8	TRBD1	TGTGCCAGCAGCTTAGACAGGGGAGAAGCTTTCTTT	CASSLDRGEAFF